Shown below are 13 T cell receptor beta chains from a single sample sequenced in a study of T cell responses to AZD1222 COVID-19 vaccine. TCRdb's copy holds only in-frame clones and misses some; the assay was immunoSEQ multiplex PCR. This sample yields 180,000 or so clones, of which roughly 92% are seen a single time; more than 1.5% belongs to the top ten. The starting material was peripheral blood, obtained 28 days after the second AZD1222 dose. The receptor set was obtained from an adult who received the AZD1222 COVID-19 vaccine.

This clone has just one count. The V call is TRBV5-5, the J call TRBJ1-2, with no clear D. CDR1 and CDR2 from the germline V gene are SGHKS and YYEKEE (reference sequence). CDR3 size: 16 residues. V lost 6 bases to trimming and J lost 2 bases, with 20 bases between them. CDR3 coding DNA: TGTGCCAGCACGCCCCAGGTGAGGGAGAAGAACTATGGCTACACCTTC. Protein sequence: CASTPQVREKNYGYTF.

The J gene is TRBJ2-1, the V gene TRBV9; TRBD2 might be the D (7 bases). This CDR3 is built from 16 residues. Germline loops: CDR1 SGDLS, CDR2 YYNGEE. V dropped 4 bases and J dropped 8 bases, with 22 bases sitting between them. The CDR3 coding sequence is TGTGCCAGCAGCTCCGACTGGGGGCGGGAGATCGATGAGCAGTTCTTC. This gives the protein CASSSDWGREIDEQFF.

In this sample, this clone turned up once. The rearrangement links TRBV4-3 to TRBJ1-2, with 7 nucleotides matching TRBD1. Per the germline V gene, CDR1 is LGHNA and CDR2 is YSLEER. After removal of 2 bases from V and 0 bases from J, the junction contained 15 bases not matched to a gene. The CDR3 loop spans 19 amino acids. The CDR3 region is CASSQRGGADREPNYGYTF. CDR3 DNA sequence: TGCGCCAGCAGCCAAAGGGGGGGTGCTGACAGGGAACCTAACTATGGCTACACCTTC.

In nucleotides, the CDR3 is TGTGCCAGCAGCCAAGACCCGACCGGGGTATTCGGGCAGTACTTC. Amino acids: CASSQDPTGVFGQYF. The rearrangement links TRBV7-3 to TRBJ2-7; weak D call: TRBD2 (5 bases). V lost 5 bases to trimming and J lost 9 bases, with 23 bases between them. The CDR3 covers 15 residues. CDR1 and CDR2 (germline): SGHTA, FQGTGA.

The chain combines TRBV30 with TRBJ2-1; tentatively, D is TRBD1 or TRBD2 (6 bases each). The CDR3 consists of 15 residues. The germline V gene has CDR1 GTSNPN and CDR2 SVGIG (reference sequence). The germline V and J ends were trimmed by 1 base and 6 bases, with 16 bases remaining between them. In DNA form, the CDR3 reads TGTGCCTGGAGTGCGGGGGCCGCCCGGGCCAATGAGCAGTTCTTC. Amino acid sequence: CAWSAGAARANEQFF.

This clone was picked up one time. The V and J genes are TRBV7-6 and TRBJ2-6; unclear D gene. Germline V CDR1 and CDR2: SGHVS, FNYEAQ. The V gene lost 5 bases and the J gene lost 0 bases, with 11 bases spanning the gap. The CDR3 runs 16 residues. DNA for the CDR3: TGTGCCAGCAGCCCAGTTGGGGTCTCTGGGGCCAACGTCCTGACTTTC. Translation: CASSPVGVSGANVLTF.

The CDR3 loop is CASSFSGASLREPQHF. The CDR3 nucleotides are TGTGCCAGCAGCTTCTCCGGGGCCTCCTTAAGGGAGCCCCAGCATTTT. The rearrangement uses TRBV7-9 and TRBJ1-5; a possible D gene is TRBD1 (5 bases). The V gene lost 3 bases and the J gene lost 8 bases, with 20 bases spanning the gap. Germline CDR1 SEHNR, CDR2 FQNEAQ (reference sequence). The CDR3 totals 16 residues.

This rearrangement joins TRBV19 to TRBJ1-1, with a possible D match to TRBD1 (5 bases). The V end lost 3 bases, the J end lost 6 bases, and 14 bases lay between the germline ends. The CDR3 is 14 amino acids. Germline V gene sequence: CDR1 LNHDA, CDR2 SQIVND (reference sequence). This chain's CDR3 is CASSIGRVRAEAFF. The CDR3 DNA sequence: TGTGCCAGTAGTATCGGCAGGGTGAGAGCTGAAGCTTTCTTT.

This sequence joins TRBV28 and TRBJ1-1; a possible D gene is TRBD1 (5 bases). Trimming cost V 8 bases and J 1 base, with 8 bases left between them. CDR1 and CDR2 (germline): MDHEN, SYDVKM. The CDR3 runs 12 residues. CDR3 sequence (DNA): TGTGCCAGCCGGGGCCCGAACACTGAAGCTTTCTTT. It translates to CASRGPNTEAFF.

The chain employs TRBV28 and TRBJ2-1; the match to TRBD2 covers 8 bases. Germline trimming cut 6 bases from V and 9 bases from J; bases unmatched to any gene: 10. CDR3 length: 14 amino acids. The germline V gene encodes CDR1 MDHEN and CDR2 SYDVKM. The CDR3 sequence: CASREAGEGREQFF. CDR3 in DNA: TGTGCCAGCAGGGAAGCGGGAGAAGGTCGTGAGCAGTTCTTC.

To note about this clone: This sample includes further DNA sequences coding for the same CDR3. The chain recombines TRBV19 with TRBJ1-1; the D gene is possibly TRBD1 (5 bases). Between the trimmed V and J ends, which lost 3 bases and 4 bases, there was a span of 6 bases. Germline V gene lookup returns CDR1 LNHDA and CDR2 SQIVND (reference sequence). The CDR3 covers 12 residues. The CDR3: CASSMGGTEAFF. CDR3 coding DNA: TGTGCCAGTAGTATGGGGGGCACTGAAGCTTTCTTT.

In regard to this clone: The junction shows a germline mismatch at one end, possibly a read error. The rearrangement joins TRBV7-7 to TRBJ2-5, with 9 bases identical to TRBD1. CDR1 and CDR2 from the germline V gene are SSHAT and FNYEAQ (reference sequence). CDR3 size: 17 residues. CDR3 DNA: TGTGCTAGCAGCTCCCGCACAGGGGGCGCGGGGCAAGAGACCCAGTACTTC. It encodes CASSSRTGGAGQETQYF.

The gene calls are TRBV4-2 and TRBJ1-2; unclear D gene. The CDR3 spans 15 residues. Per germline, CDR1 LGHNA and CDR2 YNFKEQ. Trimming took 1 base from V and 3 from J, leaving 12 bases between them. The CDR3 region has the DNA TGTGCCAGCAGCCAAGGCAAGGGCATAGACTATGGCTACACCTTC. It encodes CASSQGKGIDYGYTF.